The following is a TCR beta chain sequence with its context. Antigen specificity is unknown. The sample is drawn from a study of T cell responses to AZD1222 COVID-19 vaccine. Study-level findings and limits: At study baseline, merely six AZD1222 recipients were seropositive. When two AZD1222 doses had been given, Spike-specific TCR breadth and depth rose. In a largely white British group with more females than males, clonal diversity was possibly underestimated.

Sequencing was performed with immunoSEQ multiplex PCR; in TCRdb, only in-frame clones are kept and a portion is missing. The data hold 200,000 to 300,000 clones, with just over 90% observed a single time. Trimming took off 4 bases at V and 7 bases at J, with 8 bases between the two ends. This CDR3 has 12 amino acids. The material was peripheral blood, obtained on day 0 of AZD1222 vaccination. This TCR was recovered from an adult in good health. This chain connects TRBV23-1 to TRBJ2-1; D unclear. TRBV23-1 is known as an ORF, though its function is uncertain. The CDR3 loop is CASSRGSNEQFF. The CDR3 nucleotides read TGCGCCAGCAGTCGGGGTAGTAATGAGCAGTTCTTC.